The entry below gives a single T cell receptor (beta chain) sequence along with its context. Its antigen is unidentified. The sample comes from a study of T cell responses to AZD1222 COVID-19 vaccine. Study-wide context: Second-dose intervals of approximately 4 or approximately 12 weeks were pooled.

The assay was immunoSEQ multiplex PCR, and TCRdb's table has in-frame clones only and misses some. The sample has some 180,000 clones; around 92% are singletons. Study-wide results and limits: Among the donors, most were white British and more were female, and clonal diversity was possibly underestimated. Baseline seropositivity characterized only a handful of AZD1222 recipients.

The sequence was obtained from an adult in good health. The sample was peripheral blood, taken on day 0 of AZD1222 vaccination.

CDR3 sequence: CASSLDGLATGELFF. The CDR3 nucleotides read TGTGCCAGCAGCTTGGACGGGTTGGCCACCGGGGAGCTGTTTTTT. The chain combines TRBV5-4 with TRBJ2-2, with D unresolved. There are 15 residues in the CDR3. Per the germline V gene, CDR1 is SGHNT and CDR2 is YYREEE (reference sequence). V dropped 0 bases and J dropped 4 bases, with 10 bases sitting between them.